Listed below are T cell receptor beta chains from one sample, sequenced in a study of T cell responses to AZD1222 COVID-19 vaccine. TCRdb's copy holds only in-frame clones and misses some; the assay was immunoSEQ multiplex PCR. The table has about 160,000 clones, around 90% seen once. The specimen was peripheral blood, collected 28 days after the second AZD1222 dose. These receptors originate from an adult who received the AZD1222 COVID-19 vaccine. Both conserved end residues are part of each CDR3. D genes are given only for firm matches. Rows give clone size only sometimes, using once, few, many, or a class for an expanded clone.

clone size: .; CDR3 length: 15; V gene: TRBV3-1/TRBV3-2; J gene: TRBJ1-1; D gene: .; CDR3 protein: CASSQGGGGDTEAFF; CDR3 DNA: TGTGCCAGCAGTCAAGGAGGGGGTGGGGACACTGAAGCTTTCTTT
clone size: .; CDR3 length: 14; V gene: TRBV10-1; J gene: TRBJ1-1; D gene: TRBD1; CDR3 protein: CASKRTGSDTEAFF; CDR3 DNA: TGCGCCAGCAAACGGACAGGGTCGGACACTGAAGCTTTCTTT
clone size: .; CDR3 length: 16; V gene: TRBV5-1; J gene: TRBJ2-1; D gene: TRBD2; CDR3 protein: CASSLAETSGSYEQFF; CDR3 DNA: TGCGCCAGCAGCTTGGCCGAGACTAGCGGGAGCTATGAGCAGTTCTTC
clone size: .; CDR3 length: 17; V gene: TRBV7-9; J gene: TRBJ2-3; D gene: .; CDR3 protein: CASIAPRSGFGTDTQYF; CDR3 DNA: TGTGCCAGCATCGCCCCTCGTTCAGGGTTTGGCACAGATACGCAGTATTTT
clone size: .; CDR3 length: 12; V gene: TRBV2; J gene: TRBJ1-2; D gene: .; CDR3 protein: CASSVDTYGYTF; CDR3 DNA: TGTGCCAGCAGTGTTGACACCTATGGCTACACCTTC
clone size: .; CDR3 length: 15; V gene: TRBV11-2; J gene: TRBJ1-1; D gene: .; CDR3 protein: CASSLGGRQNTEAFF; CDR3 DNA: TGTGCCAGCAGCTTAGGGGGCAGACAGAACACTGAAGCTTTCTTT
clone size: .; CDR3 length: 15; V gene: TRBV5-4; J gene: TRBJ1-2; D gene: TRBD1; CDR3 protein: CASSLAGGRGEGYTF; CDR3 DNA: TGTGCCAGCAGCTTGGCAGGGGGCCGAGGGGAAGGCTACACCTTC
clone size: .; CDR3 length: 16; V gene: TRBV5-1; J gene: TRBJ2-2; D gene: TRBD2; CDR3 protein: CASSLPLAAITGELFF; CDR3 DNA: TGCGCCAGCAGCTTGCCCCTAGCGGCTATCACCGGGGAGCTGTTTTTT
clone size: .; CDR3 length: 16; V gene: TRBV2; J gene: TRBJ2-4; D gene: TRBD2; CDR3 protein: CASSDWLAGGRNIQYF; CDR3 DNA: TGTGCCAGCAGTGACTGGCTAGCGGGAGGAAGAAACATTCAGTACTTC
clone size: .; CDR3 length: 14; V gene: TRBV5-1; J gene: TRBJ2-3; D gene: TRBD2; CDR3 protein: CASSWEGSTDTQYF; CDR3 DNA: TGCGCCAGCAGCTGGGAGGGCAGCACAGATACGCAGTATTTT
clone size: few; CDR3 length: 16; V gene: TRBV5-1; J gene: TRBJ2-3; D gene: .; CDR3 protein: CASSPSGTENVDTQYF; CDR3 DNA: TGCGCCAGCAGTCCGTCCGGGACTGAAAATGTAGATACGCAGTATTTT
clone size: .; CDR3 length: 13; V gene: TRBV3-1/TRBV3-2; J gene: TRBJ1-2; D gene: TRBD1; CDR3 protein: CASSPGGAGGYTF; CDR3 DNA: TGTGCCAGCAGCCCAGGGGGGGCCGGGGGCTACACCTTC
clone size: .; CDR3 length: 13; V gene: TRBV18; J gene: TRBJ1-1; D gene: .; CDR3 protein: CASSGQPNTEAFF; CDR3 DNA: TGTGCCAGCTCCGGACAGCCGAACACTGAAGCTTTCTTT
clone size: few; CDR3 length: 13; V gene: TRBV14; J gene: TRBJ2-1; D gene: .; CDR3 protein: CASSQGSYNEQFF; CDR3 DNA: TGTGCCAGCAGCCAAGGCTCCTACAATGAGCAGTTCTTC
clone size: .; CDR3 length: 15; V gene: TRBV4-1; J gene: TRBJ2-7; D gene: TRBD1; CDR3 protein: CASRHLGTGGDEQYF; CDR3 DNA: TGCGCCAGCCGACATCTCGGGACAGGGGGCGATGAGCAGTACTTC
clone size: .; CDR3 length: 18; V gene: TRBV21-1; J gene: TRBJ2-3; D gene: .; CDR3 protein: CASNHTLSGGGITDTQYF; CDR3 DNA: TGTGCCAGCAACCATACCCTATCGGGCGGGGGGATCACAGATACGCAGTATTTT
clone size: .; CDR3 length: 19; V gene: TRBV7-9; J gene: TRBJ2-7; D gene: .; CDR3 protein: CASSTALKTSGEGLYEQYF; CDR3 DNA: TGTGCCAGCAGCACTGCCCTCAAGACCTCAGGGGAAGGGCTCTACGAGCAGTACTTC
clone size: .; CDR3 length: 11; V gene: TRBV20-1; J gene: TRBJ1-2; D gene: .; CDR3 protein: CSARDGYGYTF; CDR3 DNA: TGCAGTGCTAGGGACGGCTATGGCTACACCTTC
clone size: .; CDR3 length: 15; V gene: TRBV14; J gene: TRBJ2-4; D gene: .; CDR3 protein: CASSQSGQPKNIQYF; CDR3 DNA: TGTGCCAGCAGCCAAAGTGGACAACCCAAAAACATTCAGTACTTC
clone size: .; CDR3 length: 15; V gene: TRBV29-1; J gene: TRBJ2-7; D gene: TRBD2; CDR3 protein: CSVEGNVAGASEQYF; CDR3 DNA: TGCAGCGTTGAAGGTAATGTAGCGGGAGCTTCCGAGCAGTACTTC
clone size: .; CDR3 length: 15; V gene: TRBV19; J gene: TRBJ1-2; D gene: .; CDR3 protein: CASSTGVTVNYGYTF; CDR3 DNA: TGTGCCAGTAGTACCGGCGTGACAGTTAACTATGGCTACACCTTC
clone size: once; CDR3 length: 15; V gene: TRBV28; J gene: TRBJ2-7; D gene: .; CDR3 protein: CASSPGAQSSYEQYF; CDR3 DNA: TGTGCCAGCAGTCCTGGGGCGCAGAGCTCCTACGAGCAGTACTTC
clone size: .; CDR3 length: 14; V gene: TRBV11-2; J gene: TRBJ1-1; D gene: TRBD1; CDR3 protein: CASSLEGTGGRAFF; CDR3 DNA: TGTGCCAGCAGCTTAGAAGGGACAGGGGGAAGAGCTTTCTTT
clone size: .; CDR3 length: 14; V gene: TRBV30; J gene: TRBJ1-4; D gene: .; CDR3 protein: CAWSQGTTNEKLFF; CDR3 DNA: TGTGCCTGGAGTCAAGGGACAACTAATGAAAAACTGTTTTTT
clone size: .; CDR3 length: 15; V gene: TRBV5-6; J gene: TRBJ1-5; D gene: .; CDR3 protein: CASSPKAGSNQPQHF; CDR3 DNA: TGTGCCAGCAGCCCCAAGGCAGGGAGCAATCAGCCCCAGCATTTT
clone size: .; CDR3 length: 16; V gene: TRBV18; J gene: TRBJ1-4; D gene: .; CDR3 protein: CASSPITAATNEKLFF; CDR3 DNA: TGTGCCAGCTCACCAATAACAGCTGCAACTAATGAAAAACTGTTTTTT
clone size: .; CDR3 length: 15; V gene: TRBV5-4; J gene: TRBJ2-1; D gene: TRBD2; CDR3 protein: CASRPGTSGNNEQFF; CDR3 DNA: TGTGCCAGCAGGCCCGGGACTAGCGGGAACAATGAGCAGTTCTTC
clone size: .; CDR3 length: 19; V gene: TRBV9; J gene: TRBJ2-1; D gene: TRBD2; CDR3 protein: CASSVTPGGLAGGSSEQFF; CDR3 DNA: TGTGCCAGCAGCGTAACTCCGGGAGGACTAGCGGGAGGAAGTAGTGAGCAGTTCTTC
clone size: .; CDR3 length: 13; V gene: TRBV20-1; J gene: TRBJ1-2; D gene: .; CDR3 protein: CSASEFSDYGYTF; CDR3 DNA: TGCAGTGCTAGTGAGTTTTCCGACTATGGCTACACCTTC
clone size: .; CDR3 length: 13; V gene: TRBV29-1; J gene: TRBJ2-3; D gene: .; CDR3 protein: CSVDSNGGATQYF; CDR3 DNA: TGCAGCGTTGACAGCAATGGGGGGGCTACGCAGTATTTT
clone size: few; CDR3 length: 15; V gene: TRBV18; J gene: TRBJ1-1; D gene: .; CDR3 protein: CASSPQGGSNTEAFF; CDR3 DNA: TGTGCCAGCTCACCCCAGGGAGGGAGTAACACTGAAGCTTTCTTT
clone size: .; CDR3 length: 13; V gene: TRBV6-5; J gene: TRBJ1-1; D gene: .; CDR3 protein: CASSFDRNTEAFF; CDR3 DNA: TGTGCCAGCAGTTTCGACAGGAACACTGAAGCTTTCTTT
clone size: .; CDR3 length: 14; V gene: TRBV9; J gene: TRBJ1-1; D gene: .; CDR3 protein: CASSAVIFDTEAFF; CDR3 DNA: TGTGCCAGCAGCGCCGTCATTTTTGACACTGAAGCTTTCTTT
clone size: .; CDR3 length: 14; V gene: TRBV7-2; J gene: TRBJ1-2; D gene: .; CDR3 protein: CASSLGTVFPGYTF; CDR3 DNA: TGTGCCAGCAGCTTAGGGACAGTCTTTCCTGGCTACACCTTC
clone size: .; CDR3 length: 16; V gene: TRBV6-1; J gene: TRBJ1-3; D gene: .; CDR3 protein: CASSEAPRGSGNTIYF; CDR3 DNA: TGTGCCAGCAGTGAAGCGCCCAGAGGGAGTGGAAACACCATATATTTT
clone size: .; CDR3 length: 13; V gene: TRBV12-3/TRBV12-4; J gene: TRBJ1-1; D gene: .; CDR3 protein: CASSIASDTEAFF; CDR3 DNA: TGTGCCAGCAGTATAGCCTCGGACACTGAAGCTTTCTTT
clone size: once; CDR3 length: 13; V gene: TRBV13; J gene: TRBJ1-2; D gene: .; CDR3 protein: CASSLPGTEGYTF; CDR3 DNA: TGTGCCAGCAGCTTACCAGGGACGGAAGGCTACACCTTC
clone size: .; CDR3 length: 15; V gene: TRBV18; J gene: TRBJ1-2; D gene: TRBD1; CDR3 protein: CASSPSRQGLAGYTF; CDR3 DNA: TGTGCCAGCTCACCATCCAGACAGGGATTAGCTGGCTACACCTTC
clone size: .; CDR3 length: 15; V gene: TRBV6-6; J gene: TRBJ1-1; D gene: .; CDR3 protein: CASSYSVQQNTEAFF; CDR3 DNA: TGTGCCAGCAGTTACTCGGTTCAACAGAACACTGAAGCTTTCTTT
clone size: .; CDR3 length: 14; V gene: TRBV9; J gene: TRBJ2-7; D gene: TRBD2; CDR3 protein: CASSPAGGKGEQYF; CDR3 DNA: TGTGCCAGCAGCCCTGCCGGGGGGAAAGGCGAGCAGTACTTC
clone size: .; CDR3 length: 14; V gene: TRBV5-1; J gene: TRBJ2-2; D gene: .; CDR3 protein: CASSLNPNTGELFF; CDR3 DNA: TGCGCCAGCAGCTTAAACCCGAACACCGGGGAGCTGTTTTTT
clone size: .; CDR3 length: 14; V gene: TRBV6-6; J gene: TRBJ1-6; D gene: TRBD1; CDR3 protein: CASSLGDRASPLHF; CDR3 DNA: TGTGCCAGCAGTTTAGGAGACAGGGCGTCACCCCTCCACTTT
clone size: .; CDR3 length: 14; V gene: TRBV29-1; J gene: TRBJ2-2; D gene: TRBD1; CDR3 protein: CSVGGQGNTGELFF; CDR3 DNA: TGCAGCGTAGGCGGACAGGGGAACACCGGGGAGCTGTTTTTT
clone size: .; CDR3 length: 14; V gene: TRBV6-1; J gene: TRBJ1-3; D gene: .; CDR3 protein: CASSETGGGNTIYF; CDR3 DNA: TGTGCCAGCAGTGAAACCGGGGGCGGAAACACCATATATTTT
clone size: .; CDR3 length: 12; V gene: TRBV12-3/TRBV12-4; J gene: TRBJ2-7; D gene: .; CDR3 protein: CASSPNSYEQYF; CDR3 DNA: TGTGCCAGCAGTCCCAATTCCTACGAGCAGTACTTC
clone size: .; CDR3 length: 14; V gene: TRBV5-1; J gene: TRBJ2-7; D gene: TRBD2; CDR3 protein: CASSLGSGMSEQYF; CDR3 DNA: TGCGCCAGCAGCTTGGGTAGCGGGATGTCCGAGCAGTACTTC
clone size: .; CDR3 length: 12; V gene: TRBV12-3/TRBV12-4; J gene: TRBJ1-2; D gene: .; CDR3 protein: CASSLFNYGYTF; CDR3 DNA: TGTGCCAGCAGTTTATTTAACTATGGCTACACCTTC
clone size: .; CDR3 length: 14; V gene: TRBV19; J gene: TRBJ1-1; D gene: .; CDR3 protein: CASRGGAGGTEAFF; CDR3 DNA: TGTGCCAGTAGGGGGGGAGCGGGAGGCACTGAAGCTTTCTTT
clone size: .; CDR3 length: 16; V gene: TRBV20-1; J gene: TRBJ1-5; D gene: .; CDR3 protein: CSASAGPRGLNQPQHF; CDR3 DNA: TGCAGTGCTAGTGCAGGGCCTAGGGGACTAAATCAGCCCCAGCATTTT
clone size: .; CDR3 length: 15; V gene: TRBV25-1; J gene: TRBJ2-5; D gene: .; CDR3 protein: CASSEQGWYQETQYF; CDR3 DNA: TGTGCCAGCAGTGAACAGGGTTGGTATCAAGAGACCCAGTACTTC
clone size: .; CDR3 length: 15; V gene: TRBV5-5; J gene: TRBJ1-2; D gene: .; CDR3 protein: CASSLSGKANYGYTF; CDR3 DNA: TGTGCCAGCAGCTTGTCGGGGAAAGCTAACTATGGCTACACCTTC
clone size: .; CDR3 length: 14; V gene: TRBV9; J gene: TRBJ1-1; D gene: .; CDR3 protein: CASSVDHRDTEAFF; CDR3 DNA: TGTGCCAGCAGCGTAGATCACAGGGACACTGAAGCTTTCTTT
clone size: .; CDR3 length: 17; V gene: TRBV19; J gene: TRBJ1-2; D gene: TRBD1; CDR3 protein: CASSIGTGGQANYGYTF; CDR3 DNA: TGTGCCAGTAGTATTGGGACAGGGGGCCAAGCTAACTATGGCTACACCTTC
clone size: .; CDR3 length: 16; V gene: TRBV15; J gene: TRBJ1-5; D gene: .; CDR3 protein: CATSSHWGVSNQPQHF; CDR3 DNA: TGTGCCACCAGCAGTCACTGGGGAGTTAGCAATCAGCCCCAGCATTTT
clone size: .; CDR3 length: 13; V gene: TRBV3-1/TRBV3-2; J gene: TRBJ2-3; D gene: .; CDR3 protein: CASSQERQGTQYF; CDR3 DNA: TGTGCCAGCAGCCAAGAACGGCAGGGAACGCAGTATTTT
clone size: .; CDR3 length: 14; V gene: TRBV6-6; J gene: TRBJ2-7; D gene: TRBD2; CDR3 protein: CASSKAGGNYEQYF; CDR3 DNA: TGTGCCAGCAGTAAAGCGGGAGGGAACTACGAGCAGTACTTC
clone size: .; CDR3 length: 13; V gene: TRBV3-1/TRBV3-2; J gene: TRBJ1-5; D gene: .; CDR3 protein: CASSQGGDQPQHF; CDR3 DNA: TGTGCCAGCAGCCAAGGAGGAGATCAGCCCCAGCATTTT
clone size: .; CDR3 length: 11; V gene: TRBV29-1; J gene: TRBJ1-1; D gene: .; CDR3 protein: CSGTRREEAFF; CDR3 DNA: TGCAGCGGGACTCGGAGGGAGGAAGCTTTCTTT
clone size: few; CDR3 length: 13; V gene: TRBV12-3/TRBV12-4; J gene: TRBJ2-2; D gene: .; CDR3 protein: CASSPDFTGELFF; CDR3 DNA: TGTGCCAGCAGTCCCGACTTCACCGGGGAGCTGTTTTTT
clone size: .; CDR3 length: 14; V gene: TRBV9; J gene: TRBJ2-2; D gene: .; CDR3 protein: CASRNFENTGELFF; CDR3 DNA: TGTGCCAGCAGGAACTTCGAGAACACCGGGGAGCTGTTTTTT